This T cell receptor beta chain stems from a study of T-cell reconstitution after alpha-beta-depleted transplantation in children. Using unique molecular identifiers, the investigators prepared the TCRbeta library. TCRdb processed the PCR reads anew with MiXCR; each CDR3 protein has one entry. Seen here are 780,000 or so distinct CDR3 sequences, about 16% observed once, and the top ten hold about 5%. The CDR3 runs to 15 residues. The germline CDR1 and CDR2 sequences are MDHEN and SYDVKM. V gave up 2 bases and J gave up 2 bases, with 11 bases separating them. In regard to this clonotype: Its antigen is not identified.

Study-wide findings and caveats: Reportedly, only several hundred clones from non-depleted graft cells drove alpha-beta T-cell counts at about two months. T-cell numbers and diversity, one year after transplant, stemmed largely from T cells that were newly produced. From surviving recipient T cells and thymic progenitors came the high day-60 TCRbeta diversity observed in some patients.

The TCR sequence derives from a male patient under 18 who had a stem cell transplant for acute lymphoblastic leukemia, so the T cells may come from the graft donor. V and J are TRBV28 and TRBJ2-3; possibly TRBD2 for D (5 bases). The specimen was PBMCs, mostly from graft donor cells, collected 360 days after TCRalphabeta/CD19-depleted stem cell transplant. The DNA for the CDR3 is TGTGCCAGCAGTTTACTGGCGGGCACCACAGATACGCAGTATTTT. This encodes CASSLLAGTTDTQYF.